This T cell receptor (beta chain) emerged from a study of OX40 agonist ivuxolimab in advanced cancers. Study-level information: Participants, 75% to 90% male, averaged approximately 60 years of age, ranging from about 23 to 85.

In the case of this clone: Its specificity is unknown.

Study-level findings and limits: Expanded clones were, on average, more numerous among CD8+ T cells than CD4+.

The table came from immunoSEQ multiplex PCR; TCRdb's copy has only in-frame clones and leaves some out. Among fewer than 95,000 clones, around 85% were seen once, and the ten largest hold about 0.57%. The CDR3 totals 14 residues. The germline CDR1 and CDR2 sequences are SGHTA and FQGNSA. J gave up 6 bases and V 5 bases, and 7 bases lay outside the gene matches. The chain combines TRBV7-2 with TRBJ1-5; TRBD1 agrees at 7 bases. The input for sequencing was CD4+ or CD8+ T cells sorted from blood, taken in a trial of the OX40 agonist ivuxolimab. This receptor was obtained from an adult with an advanced solid tumor such as melanoma, head and neck, liver or kidney cancer. CDR3 DNA sequence: TGTGCCAGCAGCAGACGACAGGGTGGTCAGCCCCAGCATTTT. It is translated as CASSRRQGGQPQHF.